The TCR beta chain under discussion was sequenced for a study of CD8+ T cells in alopecia areata. Study as a whole: Patients given treatment had severity scored by the percentage of scalp area affected. Study findings and constraints: With patients, TCR sharing proved less clear than in mice, a difference possibly related to HLA. Tofacitinib significantly decreased scalp clonality and expanded CD8+ clones among top 100.

The treatment was: oral pan-JAK inhibitor, 5-10 mg twice daily. Alopecia areata patients gave lesional scalp punch biopsies and peripheral blood samples. A word on this clone: Its matching antigen is unknown.

CDR1 and CDR2 (germline): MGHRA, YSYEKL. This CDR3 comprises 15 residues. V was cut by 2 bases and J by 0 bases, with 9 bases left in between. RNA extraction was followed by reverse transcription into cDNA, which acted as the sequencing template. The table came from immunoSEQ multiplex PCR; TCRdb's copy has only in-frame clones and leaves some out. There are a few hundred thousand clones in the sample; 60% occur only once, and around 0.92% lies in the top ten. The chain joins TRBV4-1 to TRBJ2-3, with D tentatively TRBD2 (6 bases). This specimen consisted of CD4+ T cells sorted from blood, obtained at week 52, from a patient treated with tofacitinib. This TCR derives from a human donor with alopecia areata. The DNA for the CDR3 is TGCGCCAGCAGCCAAAGACTAGGGAGCACAGATACGCAGTATTTT. Residues: CASSQRLGSTDTQYF.